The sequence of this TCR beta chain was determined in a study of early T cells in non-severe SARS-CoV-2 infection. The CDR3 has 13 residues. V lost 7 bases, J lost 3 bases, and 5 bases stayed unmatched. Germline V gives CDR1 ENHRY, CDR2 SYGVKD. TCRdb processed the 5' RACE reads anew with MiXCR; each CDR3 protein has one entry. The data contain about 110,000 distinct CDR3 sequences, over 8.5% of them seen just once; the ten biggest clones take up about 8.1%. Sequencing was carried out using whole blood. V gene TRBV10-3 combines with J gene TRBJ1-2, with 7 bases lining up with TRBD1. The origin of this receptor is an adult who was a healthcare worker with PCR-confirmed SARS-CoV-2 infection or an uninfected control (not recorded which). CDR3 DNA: TGTGCCATCACGCAGGGGGTGGACTATGGCTACACCTTC. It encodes CAITQGVDYGYTF.